Shown below are 10 T cell receptor beta chains from a single sample sequenced in a study of T cells in Graves' hyperthyroidism and ophthalmopathy. RNA transcripts served as the template for amplifying TCR beta CDR3 regions. First-round RT-PCR of the TCR CDR3 relied on the HTBI primer set. TCRdb recomputed calls from the multiplex PCR reads with MiXCR, one row per CDR3 protein. The sample gives around 700,000 distinct CDR3 sequences, around 20% of which show up once; about a sixth is in the top ten. The sequenced sample consisted of blood. The receptors originated from a woman in her 50s with Graves' hyperthyroidism that later progressed to Graves' ophthalmopathy.

The chain joins TRBV20-1 to TRBJ2-3; no reliable D call. Per germline, CDR1 DFQATT and CDR2 SNEGSKA (reference sequence). The germline V and J ends were trimmed by 4 bases and 4 bases, with 6 bases remaining between them. The CDR3 contains 11 residues. In nucleotides, the CDR3 is TGCAGTGCTAAATTCCCAGATACGCAGTATTTT. Its protein product is CSAKFPDTQYF.

The chain joins TRBV28 to TRBJ1-5; D is uncertain. In germline, CDR1 is MDHEN, CDR2 SYDVKM. This CDR3 has 15 amino acids. Trimming took 1 base from V and 7 from J, leaving 14 bases between them. The DNA for the CDR3 is TGTGCCAGCAGTTTATCGAGTGGCGGAAGGCAGCCCCAGCATTTT. Protein sequence: CASSLSSGGRQPQHF.

The J gene is TRBJ2-7, the V gene TRBV7-8; 9 nucleotides align to TRBD1. Trimming removed 2 bases from V and 1 base from J; junction bases left unmatched: 9. Germline assignment: CDR1 SGHVS and CDR2 FQNEAQ. The CDR3 is 17 residues long. Here the CDR3 DNA reads TGTGCCAGCAGCTTAAACGTCGACAGGGGGATATCCTACGAGCAGTACTTC. It encodes CASSLNVDRGISYEQYF.

The chain combines TRBV27 with TRBJ1-1, with D uncertain. The V gene's germline CDR1 is MNHEY and CDR2 SMNVEV (reference sequence). The V and J ends lost 2 bases and 1 base respectively, with 14 bases between them. The CDR3 is 16 residues long. Written as DNA, the CDR3 is TGTGCCAGCAGTTTACTTGCAGCTTCGGGGAACACTGAAGCTTTCTTT. It encodes CASSLLAASGNTEAFF.

This clonotype was observed many times. This rearrangement joins TRBV11-2 to TRBJ1-1; D may be TRBD1 (5 bases). Germline CDR1 reads SGHAT; CDR2 reads FQNNGV. V shed 6 bases and J shed 1 base, with 15 bases lying between them. The CDR3 consists of 15 residues. The CDR3 DNA sequence: TGTGCCAGCAGGTTCCTAGGGGTTGCGAACACTGAAGCTTTCTTT. This encodes CASRFLGVANTEAFF.

This clonotype was seen more than once but under ten times. The chain links TRBV18 to TRBJ2-7, with 7 bases lining up with TRBD1. From germline, CDR1 is KGHSH and CDR2 LQKENI. The V and J ends lost 3 bases and 1 base, in that order; junction bases with no gene match: 6. The CDR3 is made up of 15 amino acids. CDR3 DNA: TGTGCCAGCTCACCTAAGACAGGGCTGTCCTACGAGCAGTACTTC. Its protein is CASSPKTGLSYEQYF.

This clonotype came up many times. The chain is built from TRBV3-1 and TRBJ1-2, with TRBD1 matching over 10 bases. The CDR3 extends over 14 amino acids. Per the germline V gene, CDR1 is LGHDT and CDR2 is YNNKEL (reference sequence). The V and J ends lost 4 bases and 4 bases, in that order; junction bases with no gene match: 3. This chain's CDR3 is CASSPGTGAYGYTF. CDR3 sequence (DNA): TGTGCCAGCAGCCCAGGGACAGGGGCCTATGGCTACACCTTC.

The V call is TRBV20-1, the J call TRBJ2-7; 7 nucleotides agree with TRBD1. V was pared by 1 base and J by 0 bases, with 6 bases of the junction left unmatched. Germline V lookup: CDR1 DFQATT, CDR2 SNEGSKA (reference sequence). The CDR3 extends over 15 amino acids. CDR3 residues: CSARGDSRSSYEQYF. The DNA of the CDR3 is TGCAGTGCTAGAGGGGACAGCCGTAGCTCCTACGAGCAGTACTTC.

This clonotype was detected only once. The junction shows a germline mismatch at one end, possibly a read error. The chain couples TRBV5-4 to TRBJ2-7; D might be TRBD2 (5 bases). The CDR3 covers 16 residues. Germline CDR1 SGHNT, CDR2 YYREEE (reference sequence). CDR3 region: CAGSLGSGFGPYEQYF. The CDR3 region has the DNA TGTGCCGGCAGCCTCGGGTCGGGATTTGGCCCCTACGAGCAGTACTTC. Filled out from reference TRBV5-4 and TRBJ2-7, the complete variable domain reads ETGVTQSPTHLIKTRGQQVTLRCSSQSGHNTVSWYQQALGQGPQFIFQYYREEENGRGNFPPRFSGLQFPNYSSELNVNALELDDSALYLCAGSLGSGFGPYEQYFGPGTRLTVT.

This chain connects TRBV29-1 to TRBJ1-1; no clear D. Trimming shortened V by 4 bases and J by 4 bases, and 16 bases separated the two germline ends. This CDR3 region has 14 residues. Germline assignment: CDR1 SQVTM and CDR2 ANQGSEA. CDR3 bases: TGCAGCGTTGTATTTTGGGAGGAAGGCACTGAAGCTTTCTTT. Translation gives CSVVFWEEGTEAFF. The full variable domain, its missing parts supplied by reference TRBV29-1 and TRBJ1-1, is SAVISQKPSRDICQRGTSLTIQCQVDSQVTMMFWYRQQPGQSLTLIATANQGSEATYESGFVIDKFPISRPNLTFSTLTVSNMSPEDSSIYLCSVVFWEEGTEAFFGQGTRLTVV.